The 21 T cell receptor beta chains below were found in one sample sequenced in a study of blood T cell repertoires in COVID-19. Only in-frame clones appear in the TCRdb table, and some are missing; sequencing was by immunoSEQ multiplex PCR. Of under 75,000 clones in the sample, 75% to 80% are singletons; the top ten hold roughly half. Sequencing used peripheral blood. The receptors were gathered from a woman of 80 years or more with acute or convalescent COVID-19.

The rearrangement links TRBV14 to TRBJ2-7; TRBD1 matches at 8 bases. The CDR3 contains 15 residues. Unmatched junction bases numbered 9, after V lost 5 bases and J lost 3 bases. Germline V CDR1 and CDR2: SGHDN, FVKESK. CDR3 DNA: TGTGCCAGCAGCTCGTCGACAGGGGCGATCTACGAGCAGTACTTC. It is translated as CASSSSTGAIYEQYF.

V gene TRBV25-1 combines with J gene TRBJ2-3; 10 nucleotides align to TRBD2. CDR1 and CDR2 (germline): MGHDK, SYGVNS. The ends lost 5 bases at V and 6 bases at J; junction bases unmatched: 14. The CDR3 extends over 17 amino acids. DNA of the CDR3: TGTGCCAGCAGTACCGGGACTAGCGTCAATCGGGGGGATACGCAGTATTTT. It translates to CASSTGTSVNRGDTQYF.

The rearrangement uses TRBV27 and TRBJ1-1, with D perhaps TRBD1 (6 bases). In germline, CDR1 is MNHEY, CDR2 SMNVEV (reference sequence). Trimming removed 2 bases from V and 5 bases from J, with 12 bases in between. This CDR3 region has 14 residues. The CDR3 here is CASSLQDSRTEAFF. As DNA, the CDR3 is TGTGCCAGCAGTTTACAGGACAGTAGGACTGAAGCTTTCTTT.

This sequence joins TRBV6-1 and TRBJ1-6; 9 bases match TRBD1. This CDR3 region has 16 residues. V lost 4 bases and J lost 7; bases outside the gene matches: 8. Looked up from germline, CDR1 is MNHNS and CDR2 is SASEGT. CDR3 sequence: CASSAPGQGRNSPLHF. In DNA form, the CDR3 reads TGTGCCAGCAGTGCCCCCGGACAGGGGCGCAATTCACCCCTCCACTTT.

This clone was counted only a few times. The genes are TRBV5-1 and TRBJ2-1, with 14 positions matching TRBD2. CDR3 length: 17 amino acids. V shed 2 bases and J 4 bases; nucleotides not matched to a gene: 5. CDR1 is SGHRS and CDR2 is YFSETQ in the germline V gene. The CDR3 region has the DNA TGCGCCAGCAGCTTTATGGGACTAGCGGGAGTATACAATGAGCAGTTCTTC. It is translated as CASSFMGLAGVYNEQFF.

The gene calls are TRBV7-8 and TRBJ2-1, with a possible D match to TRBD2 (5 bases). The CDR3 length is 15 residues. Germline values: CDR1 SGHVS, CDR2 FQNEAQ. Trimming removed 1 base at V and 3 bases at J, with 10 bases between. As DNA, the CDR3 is TGTGCCAGCAGCTTAGGTGAGGGCCGCTACAATGAGCAGTTCTTC. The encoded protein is CASSLGEGRYNEQFF.

Written as DNA, the CDR3 is TGCAGTGCTAGCCTAGCCAATACGCAGTATTTT. Translation gives CSASLANTQYF. The chain has TRBV20-1 and TRBJ2-3; D perhaps matches TRBD2 (5 bases). The CDR3 covers 11 residues. V gave up 3 bases and J gave up 7 bases, with 8 bases separating them. Germline CDR1 is DFQATT and CDR2 is SNEGSKA (reference sequence).

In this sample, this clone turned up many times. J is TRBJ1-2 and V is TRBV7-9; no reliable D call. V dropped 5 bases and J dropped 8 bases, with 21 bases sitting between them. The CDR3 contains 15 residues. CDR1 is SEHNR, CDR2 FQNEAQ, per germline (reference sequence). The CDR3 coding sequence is TGTGCCAGCAGCCCTCCAGGTGGTGCCCGAGGGGGCTACACCTTC. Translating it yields CASSPPGGARGGYTF.

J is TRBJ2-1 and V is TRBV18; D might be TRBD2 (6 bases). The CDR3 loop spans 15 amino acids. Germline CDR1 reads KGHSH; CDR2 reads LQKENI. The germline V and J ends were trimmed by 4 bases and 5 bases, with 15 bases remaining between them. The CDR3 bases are TGTGCCAGCTCACGGGGGGTAGCGGTACACAATGAGCAGTTCTTC. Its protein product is CASSRGVAVHNEQFF. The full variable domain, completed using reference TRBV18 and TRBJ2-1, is NAGVMQNPRHLVRRRGQEARLRCSPMKGHSHVYWYRQLPEEGLKFMVYLQKENIIDESGMPKERFSAEFPKEGPSILRIQQVVRGDSAAYFCASSRGVAVHNEQFFGPGTRLTVL.

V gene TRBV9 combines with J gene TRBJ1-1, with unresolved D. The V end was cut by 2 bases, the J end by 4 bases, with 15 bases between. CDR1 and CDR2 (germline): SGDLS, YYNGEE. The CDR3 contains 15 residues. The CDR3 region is CASSVGLGKSTEAFF. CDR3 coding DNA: TGTGCCAGCAGCGTCGGACTAGGGAAATCCACTGAAGCTTTCTTT. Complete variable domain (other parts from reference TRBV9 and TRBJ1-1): DSGVTQTPKHLITATGQRVTLRCSPRSGDLSVYWYQQSLDQGLQFLIQYYNGEERAKGNILERFSAQQFPDLHSELNLSSLELGDSALYFCASSVGLGKSTEAFFGQGTRLTVV.

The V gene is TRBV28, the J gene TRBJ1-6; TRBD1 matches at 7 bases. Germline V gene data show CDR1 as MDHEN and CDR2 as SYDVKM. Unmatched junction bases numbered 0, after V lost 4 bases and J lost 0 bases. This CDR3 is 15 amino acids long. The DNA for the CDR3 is TGTGCCAGCAGTTGGGACAGCTCCTATAATTCACCCCTCCACTTT. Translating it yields CASSWDSSYNSPLHF.

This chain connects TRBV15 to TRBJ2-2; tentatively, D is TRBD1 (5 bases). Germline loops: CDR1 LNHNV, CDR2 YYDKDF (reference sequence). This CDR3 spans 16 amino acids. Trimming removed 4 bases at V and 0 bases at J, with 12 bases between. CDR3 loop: CATSTQGTTNTGELFF. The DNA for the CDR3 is TGTGCCACCAGCACCCAGGGAACTACGAACACCGGGGAGCTGTTTTTT.

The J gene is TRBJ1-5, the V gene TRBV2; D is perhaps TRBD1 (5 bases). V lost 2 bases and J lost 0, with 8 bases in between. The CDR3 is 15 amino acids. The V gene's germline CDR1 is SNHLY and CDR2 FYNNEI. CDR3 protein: CASSERGYSNQPQHF. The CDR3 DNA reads TGTGCCAGCAGTGAAAGGGGCTATAGCAATCAGCCCCAGCATTTT.

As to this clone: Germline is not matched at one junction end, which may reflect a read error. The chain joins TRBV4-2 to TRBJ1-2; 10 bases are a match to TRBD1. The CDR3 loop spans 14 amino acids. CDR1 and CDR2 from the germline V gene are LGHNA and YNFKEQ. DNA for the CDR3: TGTGCCAGCAGCCCCTTGACAGGGGGCCTCGGCTGCACCTTC. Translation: CASSPLTGGLGCTF.

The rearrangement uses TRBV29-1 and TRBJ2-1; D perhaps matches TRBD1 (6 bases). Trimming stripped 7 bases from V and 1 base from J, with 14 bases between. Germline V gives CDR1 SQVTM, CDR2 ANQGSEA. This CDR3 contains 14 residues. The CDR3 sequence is CSARTDTSYNEQFF. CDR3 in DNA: TGCAGCGCTCGGACAGATACTTCCTACAATGAGCAGTTCTTC.

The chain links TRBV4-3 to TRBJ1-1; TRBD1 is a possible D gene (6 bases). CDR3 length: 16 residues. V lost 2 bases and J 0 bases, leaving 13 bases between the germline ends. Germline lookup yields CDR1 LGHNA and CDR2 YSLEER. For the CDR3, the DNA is TGCGCCAGCAGCCAATGGGGGCAGGGGATGAACACTGAAGCTTTCTTT. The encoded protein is CASSQWGQGMNTEAFF.

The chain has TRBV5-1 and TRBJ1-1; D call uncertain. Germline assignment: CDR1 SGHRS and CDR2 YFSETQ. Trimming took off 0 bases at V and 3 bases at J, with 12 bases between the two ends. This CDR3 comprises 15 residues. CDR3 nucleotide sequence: TGCGCCAGCAGCTTGGACGATTTGAGATACACTGAAGCTTTCTTT. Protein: CASSLDDLRYTEAFF.

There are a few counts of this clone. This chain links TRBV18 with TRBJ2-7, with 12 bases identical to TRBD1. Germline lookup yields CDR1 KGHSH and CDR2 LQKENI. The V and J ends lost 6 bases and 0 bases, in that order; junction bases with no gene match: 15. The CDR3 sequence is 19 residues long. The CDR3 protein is CASSHGGTGGSPSSYEQYF. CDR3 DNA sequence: TGTGCCAGCTCTCACGGGGGGACAGGGGGCTCCCCGAGCTCCTACGAGCAGTACTTC.

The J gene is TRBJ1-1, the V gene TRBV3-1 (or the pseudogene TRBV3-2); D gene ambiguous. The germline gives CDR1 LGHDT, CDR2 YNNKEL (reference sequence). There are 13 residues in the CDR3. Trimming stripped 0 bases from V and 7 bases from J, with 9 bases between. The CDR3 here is CASSQDTRFEAFF. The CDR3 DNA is TGTGCCAGCAGCCAAGACACGAGGTTTGAAGCTTTCTTT.

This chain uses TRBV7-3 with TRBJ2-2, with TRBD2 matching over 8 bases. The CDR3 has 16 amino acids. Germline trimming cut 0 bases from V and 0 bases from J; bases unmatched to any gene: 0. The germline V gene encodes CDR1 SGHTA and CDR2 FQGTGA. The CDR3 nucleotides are TGTGCCAGCAGCTTAACGGGACTAGCGAACACCGGGGAGCTGTTTTTT. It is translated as CASSLTGLANTGELFF.

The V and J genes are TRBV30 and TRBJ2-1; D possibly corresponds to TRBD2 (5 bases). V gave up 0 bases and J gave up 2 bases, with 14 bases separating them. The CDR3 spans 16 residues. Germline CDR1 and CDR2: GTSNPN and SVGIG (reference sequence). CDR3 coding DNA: TGTGCCTGGAGTGTAGATGCGGGTTACCCCTACAATGAGCAGTTCTTC. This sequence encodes CAWSVDAGYPYNEQFF.